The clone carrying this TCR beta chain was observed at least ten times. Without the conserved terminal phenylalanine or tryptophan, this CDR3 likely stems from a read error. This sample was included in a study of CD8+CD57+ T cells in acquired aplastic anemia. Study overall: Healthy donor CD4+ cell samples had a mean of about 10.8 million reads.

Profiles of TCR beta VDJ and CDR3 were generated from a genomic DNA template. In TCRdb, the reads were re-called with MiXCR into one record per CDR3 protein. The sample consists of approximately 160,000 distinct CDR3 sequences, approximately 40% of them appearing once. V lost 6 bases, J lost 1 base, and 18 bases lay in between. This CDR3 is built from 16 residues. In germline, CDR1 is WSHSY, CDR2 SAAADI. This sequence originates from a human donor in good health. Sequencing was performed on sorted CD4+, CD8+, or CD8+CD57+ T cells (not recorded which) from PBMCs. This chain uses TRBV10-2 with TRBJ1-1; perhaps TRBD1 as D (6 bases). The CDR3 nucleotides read TGCGCCAGCAGCCCAGGGGCGAGAGACACGAACACTGAAGCTTTCCTT. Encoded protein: CASSPGARDTNTEAFL.